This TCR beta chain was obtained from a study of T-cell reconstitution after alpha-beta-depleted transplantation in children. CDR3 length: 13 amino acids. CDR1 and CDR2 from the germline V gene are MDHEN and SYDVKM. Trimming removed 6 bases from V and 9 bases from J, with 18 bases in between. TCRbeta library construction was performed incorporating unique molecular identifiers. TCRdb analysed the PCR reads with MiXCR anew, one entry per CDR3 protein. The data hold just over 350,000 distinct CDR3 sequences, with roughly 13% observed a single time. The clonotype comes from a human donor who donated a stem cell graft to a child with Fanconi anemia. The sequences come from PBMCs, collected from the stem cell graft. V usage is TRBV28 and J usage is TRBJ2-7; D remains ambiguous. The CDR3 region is CASSPALGVGQYV. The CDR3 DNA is TGTGCCAGCAGCCCAGCGTTAGGCGTCGGGCAGTACGTC.